This is a list of T cell receptor beta chains from one sample in a study of vaccination effects on CD4 cells after COVID-19. Sequencing was performed with immunoSEQ multiplex PCR; in TCRdb, only in-frame clones are kept and a portion is missing. The sample has approximately 82,000 clones, around 70% seen once. These receptors' targets are unknown. The sample in question was CD4+ T cells from PBMCs cultured with HCoV-229E spike peptides, obtained before COVID-19 vaccination. These receptors originate from a human donor who received a COVID-19 vaccine. CDR3s include the opening cysteine and the closing phenylalanine or tryptophan. D genes are given only for firm matches. Clone size, where shown, is once, few, many, or a class for clones that have expanded.

-	TRBV19	TRBJ1-3	-	TGTGCCAGTATCCCTCAGGGAGGAAACACCATATATTTT	CASIPQGGNTIYF
few	TRBV7-3	TRBJ1-6	-	TGTGCCAGCAGCTTAAGAGGCAGGGCTAATTCACCCCTCCACTTT	CASSLRGRANSPLHF
-	TRBV7-2	TRBJ2-2	-	TGTGCCAGCAGCTTAACAGGATCTTATGCCGGGGAGCTGTTTTTT	CASSLTGSYAGELFF
-	TRBV24-1	TRBJ2-2	TRBD1	TGTGCCACCAGTGATGACAGGGCCCCGAACACCGGGGAGCTGTTTTTT	CATSDDRAPNTGELFF
-	TRBV5-1	TRBJ2-3	TRBD2	TGCGCCAGCAGCGGAGCGACTAGCGGGGCCTCGGGTACGCAGTATTTT	CASSGATSGASGTQYF
few	TRBV18	TRBJ2-1	-	TGTGCCAGCTCAAGCGCCGGGACACCGGGGCTCAACGAGCAGTTCTTC	CASSSAGTPGLNEQFF
-	TRBV12-5	TRBJ2-3	-	TGTGCTAGTGCCTGGAGGGAATCAGTAGATACGCAGTATTTT	CASAWRESVDTQYF
-	TRBV20-1	TRBJ2-1	-	TGCAGTGCTAGAAAGACGGAGCAGTTCTTC	CSARKTEQFF
few	TRBV6-2/TRBV6-3	TRBJ1-6	-	TGTGCCAGCAGTATAGCCTTTAATTCACCCCTCCACTTT	CASSIAFNSPLHF
-	TRBV11-2	TRBJ1-2	TRBD1	TGTGCCAGCAGCCCGGACAGGCGCCCTGGGTATGGCTACACCTTC	CASSPDRRPGYGYTF
-	TRBV28	TRBJ1-2	TRBD1	TGTGCCAGCAGTTTGACAGGGCCTTACTATGGCTACACCTTC	CASSLTGPYYGYTF
-	TRBV9	TRBJ2-1	-	TGTGCCAGCAGCGTAGCGGGGTACTACAATGAGCAGTTCTTC	CASSVAGYYNEQFF
-	TRBV7-2	TRBJ2-1	TRBD2	TGTGCCAGCAGCTTAGCGCGGACTAGCGGGGGCTATTACAATGAGCAGTTCTTC	CASSLARTSGGYYNEQFF